This note documents a single T cell receptor beta chain sequence. This record belongs to a study of blood T cells in healthy people across ages. V lost 4 bases to trimming and J lost 3 bases, with 12 bases between them. The CDR3 covers 13 residues. From germline, CDR1 is SQVTM and CDR2 ANQGSEA. A second PCR of 7 to 11 cycles used a sample-barcoded 5' primer and a J-beta primer mix. Each CDR3 protein is one row after TCRdb ran MiXCR on the 5' RACE reads. In the table there are hundreds of thousands of distinct CDR3 sequences, 32% of which are singletons. This TCR derives from a woman of 80 years or more in good health. The source material was blood. V is TRBV29-1 and J is TRBJ1-1, with D unresolved. CDR3 nucleotides: TGCAGCGTTGTCAAGCAGCTGGACACTGAAGCTTTCTTT. Protein sequence: CSVVKQLDTEAFF. Using reference TRBV29-1 and TRBJ1-1 for the parts outside the CDR3, the full variable domain is SAVISQKPSRDICQRGTSLTIQCQVDSQVTMMFWYRQQPGQSLTLIATANQGSEATYESGFVIDKFPISRPNLTFSTLTVSNMSPEDSSIYLCSVVKQLDTEAFFGQGTRLTVV.